The rows below give T cell receptor beta chains drawn from one sample of a study of blood T cell repertoires in COVID-19. The data were produced by immunoSEQ multiplex PCR, yet TCRdb's version contains in-frame clones alone and is incomplete. The sample records a few hundred thousand clones, about 88% being singletons. The sequencing sample was made of peripheral blood. The origin of the receptors is a man aged 18 to 30 with active or convalescent COVID-19. The CDR3 runs from the conserved cysteine through the conserved F or W. D genes are given only for firm matches. Part of the rows lack a size; the others show once, few, many or a class for expanded clones.

CDR3nt: TGTGCCAGCAGGAGGTGGACTGAAGCTTTCTTT; CDR3aa: CASRRWTEAFF; abundance: few; d_gene: .; j_gene: TRBJ1-1; v_gene: TRBV12-3/TRBV12-4
CDR3nt: TGTGCCAGCAGTCCGGGACTAGGAGACTACGAGCAGTACTTC; CDR3aa: CASSPGLGDYEQYF; abundance: .; d_gene: TRBD2; j_gene: TRBJ2-7; v_gene: TRBV7-9
CDR3nt: TGTGCCAGCAGAAGGGACAGCTCCTACGAGCAGTACTTC; CDR3aa: CASRRDSSYEQYF; abundance: .; d_gene: TRBD1; j_gene: TRBJ2-7; v_gene: TRBV12-3/TRBV12-4
CDR3nt: TGTGCCAGCAGCCCCGGGACAGGGATCCCCGGGGAGCTGTTTTTT; CDR3aa: CASSPGTGIPGELFF; abundance: .; d_gene: TRBD1; j_gene: TRBJ2-2; v_gene: TRBV6-5
CDR3nt: TGTGCCAGTAGTCCGAGGCAGGGTTTTGAAAAACTGTTTTTT; CDR3aa: CASSPRQGFEKLFF; abundance: .; d_gene: .; j_gene: TRBJ1-4; v_gene: TRBV19
CDR3nt: TGTGCCAGCACCCAGCACACAGCTAACTATGGCTACACCTTC; CDR3aa: CASTQHTANYGYTF; abundance: .; d_gene: .; j_gene: TRBJ1-2; v_gene: TRBV6-6
CDR3nt: TGTGCCATTAGCCAGGGCCCTGGGAAGGCTGAGACCCAGTACTTC; CDR3aa: CAISQGPGKAETQYF; abundance: once; d_gene: .; j_gene: TRBJ2-5; v_gene: TRBV24-1
CDR3nt: TGTGCCAGCAGTGATAGCTCGGAGGTGGGCGGCGCTGAAGCTTTCTTT; CDR3aa: CASSDSSEVGGAEAFF; abundance: .; d_gene: .; j_gene: TRBJ1-1; v_gene: TRBV2
CDR3nt: TGTGCCAGCAGCGACGTGGAGGGGTACGGGCGTGGCACTGAAGCTTTCTTT; CDR3aa: CASSDVEGYGRGTEAFF; abundance: .; d_gene: .; j_gene: TRBJ1-1; v_gene: TRBV7-9
CDR3nt: TGCGCCAGCAGCTTTGGGGGGACTGACAATGAGCAGTTCTTC; CDR3aa: CASSFGGTDNEQFF; abundance: .; d_gene: .; j_gene: TRBJ2-1; v_gene: TRBV5-1
CDR3nt: TGTGCCAGCTCATCTCGGACGGACATGAACACTGAAGCTTTCTTT; CDR3aa: CASSSRTDMNTEAFF; abundance: few; d_gene: .; j_gene: TRBJ1-1; v_gene: TRBV18
CDR3nt: TGTGCCAGCAGCTTTATCCTAGCGGAATACAATGAGCAGTTCTTC; CDR3aa: CASSFILAEYNEQFF; abundance: .; d_gene: TRBD2; j_gene: TRBJ2-1; v_gene: TRBV7-9
CDR3nt: TGTGCCAGTTTTGAGGACAGGGCCTATGGCTACACCTTC; CDR3aa: CASFEDRAYGYTF; abundance: .; d_gene: TRBD1; j_gene: TRBJ1-2; v_gene: TRBV19
CDR3nt: TGTGCCAGCAGCCCCCGGGAGGTGTACGAGCAGTACTTC; CDR3aa: CASSPREVYEQYF; abundance: .; d_gene: TRBD2; j_gene: TRBJ2-7; v_gene: TRBV11-3
CDR3nt: TGTGCCAGCAGCAAACGGACGCAAACAGGGGCTTTTAATGAAAAACTGTTTTTT; CDR3aa: CASSKRTQTGAFNEKLFF; abundance: few; d_gene: .; j_gene: TRBJ1-4; v_gene: TRBV21-1
CDR3nt: TGTGCCAGCAGCGCCGGGACAGGGGCTGAAGCTTTCTTT; CDR3aa: CASSAGTGAEAFF; abundance: .; d_gene: TRBD1; j_gene: TRBJ1-1; v_gene: TRBV9
CDR3nt: TGTGCCAGCAGTTACCGACAGGGGGTGGGCGAAAAACTGTTTTTT; CDR3aa: CASSYRQGVGEKLFF; abundance: .; d_gene: TRBD1; j_gene: TRBJ1-4; v_gene: TRBV6-5
CDR3nt: TGCAGCGGGCGACATACCACTGAAGCTTTCTTT; CDR3aa: CSGRHTTEAFF; abundance: .; d_gene: .; j_gene: TRBJ1-1; v_gene: TRBV29-1
CDR3nt: TGTGCCAGCAGCGTAGAAGGTTCGGGGGCCGGGGAGCTGTTTTTT; CDR3aa: CASSVEGSGAGELFF; abundance: .; d_gene: .; j_gene: TRBJ2-2; v_gene: TRBV9
CDR3nt: TGTGCCAGCAGTCCCACGCCAGGGGGCAATTTAAATGAGCAGTTCTTC; CDR3aa: CASSPTPGGNLNEQFF; abundance: .; d_gene: TRBD1; j_gene: TRBJ2-1; v_gene: TRBV27
CDR3nt: TGTGCCAGCAGCTCGGGTGGACAGGGGCTAGGTCAGCCCCAGCATTTT; CDR3aa: CASSSGGQGLGQPQHF; abundance: once; d_gene: TRBD1; j_gene: TRBJ1-5; v_gene: TRBV5-6
CDR3nt: TGTGCCAGCAGTCGCGGCACCGACTACGAGCAGTACTTC; CDR3aa: CASSRGTDYEQYF; abundance: .; d_gene: .; j_gene: TRBJ2-7; v_gene: TRBV11-1
CDR3nt: TGTGCCACCAGTGACGAACGAGGTCCAACCTACAATGAGCAGTTCTTC; CDR3aa: CATSDERGPTYNEQFF; abundance: .; d_gene: .; j_gene: TRBJ2-1; v_gene: TRBV24-1